The TCR beta chain described here comes from a study of T cell responses to AZD1222 COVID-19 vaccine. In the study overall: Combined were second doses at about 4 or about 12 weeks.

Only a few counts were recorded for this clone. Its antigen is currently unknown. The study, taken as a whole, reports: There were mostly white British donors and more females than males, and clonal diversity was possibly underestimated. Reportedly, nearly half of unique spike TCRs recognized epitopes outside B.1.351/B.1.1.7 mutations. Baseline testing showed seropositivity in only six AZD1222 recipients.

The CDR3 has 13 amino acids. Germline assignment: CDR1 MNHEY and CDR2 SMNVEV (reference sequence). Deletions cut 5 bases from V and 2 bases from J, with 4 bases between. The protocol was immunoSEQ multiplex PCR, while the TCRdb copy is restricted to in-frame clones and leaves out a portion. The sample includes tens of thousands of clones, roughly 88% of them seen just once. The receptor comes from an adult in good health. The starting material was peripheral blood, obtained on day 0 of AZD1222 vaccination. The V gene is TRBV27, the J gene TRBJ2-6; no clear D. CDR3 sequence reads: CASSSTGANVLTF. The CDR3 coding sequence is TGTGCCAGCAGTAGTACTGGGGCCAACGTCCTGACTTTC. The whole variable domain, filled in from reference TRBV27 and TRBJ2-6, reads EAQVTQNPRYLITVTGKKLTVTCSQNMNHEYMSWYRQDPGLGLRQIYYSMNVEVTDKGDVPEGYKVSRKEKRNFPLILESPSPNQTSLYFCASSSTGANVLTFGAGSRLTVL.